What follows describes a single T cell receptor (beta chain). The data originate from a study of blood T cell repertoires in COVID-19. As for the study in general: Acute and convalescent COVID-19 specimens originated in the United States, Italy and Spain. Sample material is recorded as cDNA or gDNA derived from T cells, B-cell-depleted T cells, or PBMCs.

CDR3 size: 14 residues. The V gene's germline CDR1 is MGHDK and CDR2 SYGVNS. The ends were cut back, 3 bases at V and 3 bases at J, with 9 bases in the middle. In the authors' methods: Amplification of reference gene primers was used by the study to estimate nucleated cell counts. Clones were read by immunoSEQ multiplex PCR, and TCRdb kept only the in-frame ones, dropping some. D and trimming were read from the DNA, whereas the V and J calls and clone size are those reported in that table. The table has a few hundred thousand clones, 90% seen once. Patients from Seattle were sampled longitudinally, starting during active infection.

This receptor was identified in a woman in her fifties or sixties with COVID-19, enrolled during active disease. The sample was peripheral blood. This rearrangement joins TRBV25-1 to TRBJ1-5; D unclear. The CDR3 is CASSEEGLNQPQHF. The CDR3 DNA reads TGTGCCAGCAGTGAGGAGGGCCTCAATCAGCCCCAGCATTTT.